The clone carrying this T cell receptor beta chain was counted at least ten times. Its antigen is unidentified. This specimen comes from a study of T cells in Graves' hyperthyroidism and ophthalmopathy. Across the whole study: Sampling of peripheral blood happened at initial diagnosis, prior to any treatment. Study results and caveats: Blood also showed most of the thyroid clonotypes that were expanded above 0.001. The model identified upcoming ophthalmopathy a median around 6 months ahead of onset.

This CDR3 is built from 17 residues. The V gene lost 7 bases and the J gene lost 4 bases, with 25 bases spanning the gap. CDR1 is SNHLY and CDR2 is FYNNEI in the germline V gene. Amplified TCR beta CDR3 regions derived from RNA transcripts. RT-PCR in the first round (using the HTBI primer set) targeted the TCR CDR3. TCRdb re-called the multiplex PCR reads with MiXCR, one entry per CDR3 protein. The table records 200,000 to 250,000 distinct CDR3 sequences, about 17% of them present only once. Fresh peripheral blood, roughly 9.3 ml, was the source of the PBMCs. V usage is TRBV2 and J usage is TRBJ1-2, with D perhaps matching TRBD1 (5 bases). The sequencing input was blood. The TCR was taken from a young woman with Graves' ophthalmopathy. CDR3 in amino acids: CASTRDGDGRPTYGYTF. The CDR3 DNA follows: TGTGCCAGCACCCGAGATGGGGACGGCCGGCCTACCTATGGCTACACCTTC. The complete variable domain, with remaining parts taken from reference TRBV2 and TRBJ1-2, reads EPEVTQTPSHQVTQMGQEVILRCVPISNHLYFYWYRQILGQKVEFLVSFYNNEISEKSEIFDDQFSVERPDGSNFTLKIRSTKLEDSAMYFCASTRDGDGRPTYGYTFGSGTRLTVV.